This T cell receptor (beta chain) came from a study of blood T cells in healthy people across ages. Germline assignment: CDR1 SGHTA and CDR2 FQGNSA. CDR3 size: 16 residues. Comments on this clonotype: At one end the junction does not follow the germline gene, possibly because of a read error.

The use of a sample-barcoded 5' primer and a J-beta primer mix characterized a second PCR of roughly 7 to 12 cycles. TCRdb independently ran MiXCR on the 5' RACE reads; one entry per CDR3 protein. The data hold roughly 1,500,000 distinct CDR3 sequences, with approximately 40% observed a single time. Material for sequencing was blood. The receptor was isolated from a woman between 18 and 30 years old in good health. The chain joins TRBV7-2 to TRBJ2-1; 7 nucleotides line up with TRBD2. The CDR3 DNA sequence: TGTGCCAGCAGCTTAGTGAGCGGGGCCCTTGACAATGGGCAGTTCTTC. Residues: CASSLVSGALDNGQFF.